The 3 T cell receptor beta chains presented below share a single source sample, sequenced in a study of blood T cell repertoires in COVID-19. The data were produced by immunoSEQ multiplex PCR, yet TCRdb's version contains in-frame clones alone and is incomplete. The sample holds nearly 55,000 clones; over 70% are singletons and the top ten take 14% to 15%. The sequenced material came from peripheral blood. These receptor sequences come from a human donor with active or convalescent COVID-19. The donor label of this sample is uncertain.

This clone was observed a few times. This chain connects TRBV3-1 (or the pseudogene TRBV3-2) to TRBJ2-1; 12 nucleotides agree with TRBD2. The CDR3 covers 17 residues. CDR1 and CDR2 (germline): LGHDT, YNNKEL (reference sequence). Trimming removed 0 bases from V and 2 bases from J; junction bases left unmatched: 2. The CDR3 coding sequence is TGTGCCAGCAGCCAAGAGTGGACTAGCGGGACCTACAATGAGCAGTTCTTC. It yields the protein CASSQEWTSGTYNEQFF.

The chain carries TRBV19 and TRBJ2-1; 9 bases map to TRBD2. Unmatched junction bases numbered 7, after V lost 5 bases and J lost 2 bases. Germline loops: CDR1 LNHDA, CDR2 SQIVND (reference sequence). The CDR3 contains 16 residues. The CDR3: CASSWREGGAYNEQFF. CDR3 nucleotides: TGTGCCAGTAGTTGGCGGGAGGGAGGCGCCTACAATGAGCAGTTCTTC. The whole variable domain, remainder taken from reference TRBV19 and TRBJ2-1, is DGGITQSPKYLFRKEGQNVTLSCEQNLNHDAMYWYRQDPGQGLRLIYYSQIVNDFQKGDIAEGYSVSREKKESFPLTVTSAQKNPTAFYLCASSWREGGAYNEQFFGPGTRLTVL.

The rearrangement uses TRBV19 and TRBJ2-5; D gene unclear. Germline loops: CDR1 LNHDA, CDR2 SQIVND (reference sequence). This CDR3 has 16 amino acids. Trimming pared 7 bases from V and 4 bases from J, leaving 22 bases between. CDR3 residues: CASKVFWSSTGETQYF. CDR3 bases: TGTGCCAGTAAAGTTTTCTGGAGCTCTACGGGAGAGACCCAGTACTTC.